The rows below give T cell receptor beta chains drawn from one sample of a study of blood T cell repertoires in COVID-19. Method: immunoSEQ multiplex PCR; TCRdb's copy keeps in-frame clones and lacks some. The data show almost 200,000 clones, about 85% seen once. Specimen: peripheral blood. Source of these receptors: a man between 60 and 75 years old with COVID-19, enrolled during active disease. Each CDR3 is given with its conserved first and last residue. D genes are given only for firm matches. Only some rows state a clone size, as once, few, many or a class for expanded clones.

V: TRBV5-1; D: NA; size: NA; J: TRBJ2-3; CDR3: CASSLGEGTDTQYF; DNA: TGCGCCAGCAGCTTGGGGGAGGGCACAGATACGCAGTATTTT
V: TRBV7-2; D: NA; size: NA; J: TRBJ2-3; CDR3: CASSLGPSVTDTQYF; DNA: TGTGCCAGCAGCTTAGGCCCGTCGGTCACAGATACGCAGTATTTT
V: TRBV29-1; D: NA; size: NA; J: TRBJ1-2; CDR3: CSVEAVSYGYTF; DNA: TGCAGCGTTGAGGCCGTTTCCTATGGCTACACCTTC
V: TRBV5-4; D: TRBD2; size: NA; J: TRBJ2-5; CDR3: CASVAGGPGETQYF; DNA: TGTGCCAGCGTTGCGGGAGGGCCTGGGGAGACCCAGTACTTC
V: TRBV6-4; D: TRBD1; size: NA; J: TRBJ2-1; CDR3: CASSDEQGAYNEQFF; DNA: TGTGCCAGCAGTGATGAACAGGGGGCGTACAATGAGCAGTTCTTC
V: TRBV6-5; D: TRBD1; size: NA; J: TRBJ2-7; CDR3: CASTVPGQGAYEQYF; DNA: TGTGCCAGCACCGTTCCGGGACAGGGGGCTTACGAGCAGTACTTC
V: TRBV9; D: NA; size: NA; J: TRBJ2-7; CDR3: CASSPPTTYEQYF; DNA: TGTGCCAGCAGCCCCCCCACAACCTACGAGCAGTACTTC
V: TRBV18; D: NA; size: NA; J: TRBJ1-2; CDR3: CASSPGDYGYTF; DNA: TGTGCCAGCTCACCCGGGGACTATGGCTACACCTTC
V: TRBV5-4; D: NA; size: NA; J: TRBJ2-1; CDR3: CASSLGQGNVNEQFF; DNA: TGTGCCAGCAGTCTAGGGCAGGGGAACGTCAATGAGCAGTTCTTC
V: TRBV27; D: TRBD1; size: NA; J: TRBJ1-5; CDR3: CASSPDRGLTQPQHF; DNA: TGTGCCAGCAGTCCGGACAGGGGGCTTACTCAGCCCCAGCATTTT
V: TRBV7-9; D: TRBD1; size: NA; J: TRBJ2-2; CDR3: CASSLDGTGNTGELFF; DNA: TGTGCCAGCAGCTTAGATGGGACAGGAAACACCGGGGAGCTGTTTTTT
V: TRBV7-2; D: TRBD2; size: NA; J: TRBJ2-7; CDR3: CASSSLFGTSGQLYEQYF; DNA: TGTGCCAGCAGCTCTCTTTTCGGGACTAGCGGACAGCTCTACGAGCAGTACTTC
V: TRBV25-1; D: NA; size: NA; J: TRBJ1-1; CDR3: CASSGARPTSTEAFF; DNA: TGTGCCAGCAGTGGGGCCAGACCGACCTCCACTGAAGCTTTCTTT
V: TRBV7-2; D: TRBD1; size: NA; J: TRBJ1-5; CDR3: CASSSRQGAGQPQHF; DNA: TGTGCCAGCAGCTCCAGACAGGGGGCGGGTCAGCCCCAGCATTTT
V: TRBV21-1; D: NA; size: NA; J: TRBJ2-3; CDR3: CASSKERDPSSHTDTQYF; DNA: TGTGCCAGCAGCAAAGAGCGGGATCCCTCATCTCACACAGATACGCAGTATTTT
V: TRBV12-2; D: NA; size: NA; J: TRBJ2-7; CDR3: CASRLARRGSYEQYF; DNA: TGTGCAAGTCGCTTAGCGAGGAGGGGTTCCTACGAGCAGTACTTC
V: TRBV6-2/TRBV6-3; D: TRBD1; size: NA; J: TRBJ1-4; CDR3: CASSGTGAEEKLFF; DNA: TGTGCCAGCAGCGGGACAGGGGCAGAAGAAAAACTGTTTTTT
V: TRBV4-1; D: TRBD1; size: few; J: TRBJ1-5; CDR3: CASSPTGSDNQPQHF; DNA: TGCGCCAGCAGCCCGACAGGGAGTGACAATCAGCCCCAGCATTTT
V: TRBV30; D: TRBD1; size: NA; J: TRBJ1-5; CDR3: CAWSDRGPQHF; DNA: TGTGCCTGGAGCGACAGGGGGCCCCAGCATTTT
V: TRBV19; D: NA; size: once; J: TRBJ2-2; CDR3: CASTQGGQRAGELFF; DNA: TGTGCCAGTACCCAGGGGGGACAGAGGGCCGGGGAGCTGTTTTTT
V: TRBV12-3/TRBV12-4; D: NA; size: NA; J: TRBJ1-3; CDR3: CASSFLGNTIYF; DNA: TGTGCCAGCAGTTTTCTGGGAAACACCATATATTTT
V: TRBV6-1; D: TRBD2; size: NA; J: TRBJ2-7; CDR3: CASSELSGGNPYEQYF; DNA: TGTGCCAGCAGTGAGCTATCGGGGGGAAATCCCTACGAGCAGTACTTC
V: TRBV11-2; D: TRBD1; size: NA; J: TRBJ1-1; CDR3: CASSPGTGAMNTEAFF; DNA: TGTGCCAGCAGTCCCGGGACAGGGGCAATGAACACTGAAGCTTTCTTT
V: TRBV29-1; D: NA; size: NA; J: TRBJ2-1; CDR3: CSVGGTDYNEQFF; DNA: TGCAGCGTTGGCGGGACAGACTACAATGAGCAGTTCTTC
V: TRBV5-1; D: NA; size: NA; J: TRBJ1-5; CDR3: CASSLSLGEGQPQHF; DNA: TGCGCCAGCAGCTTGAGTTTGGGGGAGGGACAGCCCCAGCATTTT
V: TRBV6-5; D: TRBD1; size: NA; J: TRBJ2-7; CDR3: CASSYRDRYYEQYF; DNA: TGTGCCAGCAGTTACCGGGACAGGTATTACGAGCAGTACTTC
V: TRBV19; D: NA; size: NA; J: TRBJ1-6; CDR3: CASTSGQLNSPLHF; DNA: NA
V: TRBV4-2; D: NA; size: once; J: TRBJ1-5; CDR3: CASSQTVLGNQPQHF; DNA: TGTGCCAGCAGCCAGACCGTTCTAGGCAATCAGCCCCAGCATTTT
V: TRBV28; D: NA; size: once; J: TRBJ1-4; CDR3: CASSFKIATNEKLFF; DNA: TGTGCCAGCAGTTTTAAAATAGCAACTAATGAAAAACTGTTTTTT
V: TRBV5-4; D: NA; size: NA; J: TRBJ2-7; CDR3: CASSTNRVMKQYF; DNA: TGTGCCAGCAGCACGAACAGGGTTATGAAGCAGTACTTC
V: TRBV4-1; D: TRBD2; size: NA; J: TRBJ2-2; CDR3: CASSPSGRAVGELFF; DNA: TGCGCCAGCAGCCCTAGCGGGAGGGCCGTCGGGGAGCTGTTTTTT
V: TRBV7-2; D: TRBD1; size: NA; J: TRBJ1-1; CDR3: CASSLRTGSPFF; DNA: TGTGCCAGCAGCTTAAGGACAGGGTCGCCATTTTTT
V: TRBV29-1; D: TRBD1; size: NA; J: TRBJ2-2; CDR3: CSASPGTGLNTGELFF; DNA: TGCAGCGCCTCCCCCGGGACAGGGCTAAACACCGGGGAGCTGTTTTTT
V: TRBV11-2; D: NA; size: NA; J: TRBJ2-2; CDR3: CASIPPPANTGELFF; DNA: TGTGCCAGCATCCCCCCCCCGGCGAACACCGGGGAGCTGTTTTTT
V: TRBV6-5; D: NA; size: NA; J: TRBJ1-3; CDR3: CASSLQGAGNTIYF; DNA: TGTGCCAGCAGTTTACAGGGAGCCGGAAACACCATATATTTT
V: TRBV15; D: TRBD1; size: NA; J: TRBJ1-2; CDR3: CATSTLDRGQGYTF; DNA: TGTGCCACCAGCACATTAGACAGGGGGCAAGGCTACACCTTC
V: TRBV7-6; D: NA; size: NA; J: TRBJ2-5; CDR3: CASSLASGVGRETQYF; DNA: TGTGCCAGCAGCTTAGCTAGCGGAGTTGGTAGGGAGACCCAGTACTTC
V: TRBV3-1/TRBV3-2; D: NA; size: NA; J: TRBJ1-5; CDR3: CASSQDGGKQPQHF; DNA: TGTGCCAGCAGCCAAGATGGAGGGAAACAGCCCCAGCATTTT
V: TRBV2; D: NA; size: NA; J: TRBJ1-2; CDR3: CASSDRQVYGYTF; DNA: TGTGCCAGCAGTGACCGACAAGTCTATGGCTACACCTTC
V: TRBV9; D: TRBD1; size: few; J: TRBJ1-6; CDR3: CASSPRQGMNSPLHF; DNA: TGTGCCAGCAGCCCCCGACAGGGAATGAATTCACCCCTCCACTTT
V: TRBV7-3; D: NA; size: NA; J: TRBJ2-2; CDR3: CASSPDRNTGELFF; DNA: TGTGCCAGCAGCCCGGACAGGAACACCGGGGAGCTGTTTTTT
V: TRBV28; D: NA; size: NA; J: TRBJ1-5; CDR3: CASRLRRNQPQHF; DNA: TGTGCCAGCAGACTGCGGAGAAATCAGCCCCAGCATTTT
V: TRBV12-2; D: NA; size: NA; J: TRBJ2-7; CDR3: CASRFNSQGAKYEQYF; DNA: TGTGCAAGTCGCTTCAATTCCCAGGGGGCGAAATACGAGCAGTACTTC
V: TRBV5-1; D: NA; size: NA; J: TRBJ2-2; CDR3: CASSPGNTGELFF; DNA: TGCGCCAGCAGCCCGGGAAACACCGGGGAGCTGTTTTTT
V: TRBV6-1; D: NA; size: NA; J: TRBJ1-1; CDR3: CASSEVLGGYSEAFF; DNA: TGTGCCAGCAGTGAAGTGTTAGGGGGATATTCTGAAGCTTTCTTT
V: TRBV7-2; D: NA; size: NA; J: TRBJ2-3; CDR3: CASSFRQNTDTQYF; DNA: TGTGCCAGCAGCTTCCGACAGAACACAGATACGCAGTATTTT
V: TRBV30; D: TRBD1; size: NA; J: TRBJ1-3; CDR3: CAWSAGQGLGGNTIYF; DNA: TGTGCCTGGAGTGCGGGACAGGGATTAGGCGGAAACACCATATATTTT
V: TRBV29-1; D: NA; size: NA; J: TRBJ2-3; CDR3: CSVDLAPPDTQYF; DNA: TGCAGCGTTGATCTAGCCCCCCCAGATACGCAGTATTTT
V: TRBV4-2; D: NA; size: NA; J: TRBJ2-2; CDR3: CASSQDLMLRNTGELFF; DNA: TGTGCCAGCAGCCAAGACCTTATGTTGAGGAACACCGGGGAGCTGTTTTTT
V: TRBV4-2; D: NA; size: NA; J: TRBJ2-3; CDR3: CASSQAVPIYPEGNTQYF; DNA: TGTGCCAGCAGCCAAGCGGTTCCCATCTACCCCGAGGGAAATACGCAGTATTTT
V: TRBV7-6; D: TRBD2; size: once; J: TRBJ2-2; CDR3: CASSLAASGTGELFF; DNA: TGTGCCAGCAGCTTAGCGGCTAGCGGCACCGGGGAGCTGTTTTTT